This entry features one TCR beta chain sequence. Clones were sequenced by immunoSEQ multiplex PCR, and TCRdb holds only the in-frame ones, with some missing. The sample carries around 160,000 clones, 80% to 85% recorded once. The source of the sample is a study of cytomegalovirus exposure and HLA in healthy donors. A roughly 120-subject validation cohort, separate from the approximately 610-subject first cohort, supplied the donors. Germline V CDR1 and CDR2: MNHNY, SVGAGI (reference sequence). Trimming pared 7 bases from V and 5 bases from J, leaving 17 bases between. This CDR3 region has 14 residues.

The TCR comes from a man under 40 in good health and CMV-seropositive. Sequences were obtained from PBMCs. This chain links TRBV6-6 with TRBJ2-5, with D possibly TRBD1 on 6 matching bases. Written as DNA, the CDR3 is TGTGCCAGCACTCAACAGGGTCTAGAGGAGACCCAGTACTTC. It is translated as CASTQQGLEETQYF.